The 15 T cell receptor beta chains in this list originate from one sample, sequenced in a study of cytomegalovirus exposure and HLA in healthy donors. With 60 Vbeta and 13 Jbeta primers, the PCR was carried out. Here immunoSEQ multiplex PCR was the method, and the copy in TCRdb shows in-frame clones only, minus some. Of over 250,000 clones listed, roughly two thirds are singletons. Source material: PBMCs. Receptors were obtained from a female donor in good health and CMV-seronegative.

Regarding this clone: This sample also contains other DNA sequences that code for the same CDR3. V and J are TRBV6-1 and TRBJ2-5; 8 bases align to TRBD1. Trimming cost V 6 bases and J 1 base; bases outside gene matches: 4. Per the germline V gene, CDR1 is MNHNS and CDR2 is SASEGT. This CDR3 contains 14 residues. The CDR3 spells CASRTGGSQETQYF. For the CDR3, the DNA is TGTGCCAGCAGAACAGGGGGATCCCAAGAGACCCAGTACTTC.

J is TRBJ2-2 and V is TRBV5-4; 8 bases agree with TRBD1. The germline V gene encodes CDR1 SGHNT and CDR2 YYREEE (reference sequence). CDR3 length equals 17 residues. Trimming cost V 3 bases and J 5 bases; bases outside gene matches: 12. The CDR3: CASSSRSGGDGTGELFF. In DNA form, the CDR3 reads TGTGCCAGCAGCTCCCGTTCAGGGGGCGATGGTACCGGGGAGCTGTTTTTT.

The sample holds a few counts of this clone. V is TRBV6-4 and J is TRBJ2-3, with 8 nucleotides matching TRBD2. Trimming at V came to 5 bases and at J to 3 bases, leaving 10 bases not matched to a gene. Germline V gene sequence: CDR1 MRHNA, CDR2 SNTAGT. This CDR3 spans 16 amino acids. The CDR3 loop is CASSPSAGGKTDTQYF. CDR3 DNA: TGTGCCAGCAGTCCATCGGCGGGAGGAAAAACAGATACGCAGTATTTT.

This clone showed up just once. The rearrangement joins TRBV6-1 to TRBJ1-1; tentative D call: TRBD1 (5 bases). The CDR3 is 13 residues long. CDR1 and CDR2 (germline): MNHNS, SASEGT. V was cut by 7 bases and J by 1 base, with 10 bases left in between. For the CDR3, the DNA is TGTGCCAGCACTCACACAGGGAACACTGAAGCTTTCTTT. Protein: CASTHTGNTEAFF.

As for this clone: Compared with germline, one end of the junction differs, possibly owing to a read error. CDR3 amino acids: CSSSLVGQGSSYEQYF. For the CDR3, the DNA is TGTTCCAGCAGCTTAGTCGGTCAGGGGAGCTCCTACGAGCAGTACTTC. This sequence joins TRBV7-9 and TRBJ2-7; possible D gene TRBD1, 6 bases. The CDR3 consists of 16 residues. CDR1 and CDR2 (germline): SEHNR, FQNEAQ (reference sequence).

The V gene is TRBV6-4, the J gene TRBJ2-7; 11 bases line up with TRBD2. Germline V CDR1 and CDR2: MRHNA, SNTAGT. The CDR3 consists of 19 residues. Unmatched junction bases numbered 21, after V lost 5 bases and J lost 6 bases. The CDR3, as DNA: TGTGCCAGCAGTCTGAGCCCCCTAGCGGGAGGACCCCCATTATGCGAGCAGTACTTC. It is translated as CASSLSPLAGGPPLCEQYF.

This clone appeared once. The chain carries TRBV28 and TRBJ2-7, with D tentatively TRBD1 (5 bases). The CDR3 is made up of 16 amino acids. The germline V gene encodes CDR1 MDHEN and CDR2 SYDVKM. V was cut by 7 bases and J by 2 bases, with 21 bases left in between. The CDR3 sequence: CASTPLGSTGPYEQYF. CDR3 DNA: TGTGCCAGCACCCCCTTAGGGTCCACAGGCCCCTACGAGCAGTACTTC.

This clone turned up a few times. The gene calls are TRBV13 and TRBJ2-1, with 14 bases aligning to TRBD2. Unmatched junction bases numbered 8, after V lost 5 bases and J lost 8 bases. The CDR3 loop spans 16 amino acids. Germline V gene data show CDR1 as PRHDT and CDR2 as FYEKMQ (reference sequence). CDR3 residues: CASSHLVGLAGDEQFF. CDR3 nucleotides: TGTGCCAGCAGCCACCTAGTGGGACTAGCGGGAGATGAGCAGTTCTTC.

This clone has a handful of counts. One junction end disagrees with the germline gene, perhaps due to a read error. The V call is TRBV7-7, the J call TRBJ2-5; tentatively, D is TRBD1 (7 bases). The CDR3 loop spans 15 amino acids. Germline CDR1 reads SSHAT; CDR2 reads FNYEAQ (reference sequence). For the CDR3, the DNA is TGTGCTAGCAGCTTAGGCGGGACAGACCAAGAGACCCAGTACTTC. Its protein product is CASSLGGTDQETQYF.

The rearrangement uses TRBV5-1 and TRBJ2-5; 9 bases are shared with TRBD2. The CDR3 length is 14 residues. CDR1 SGHRS and CDR2 YFSETQ come from the germline V gene. Germline trimming cut 4 bases from V and 4 bases from J; bases unmatched to any gene: 5. The CDR3 DNA is TGCGCCAGCAGCACCGGGACTAGCATAGAGACCCAGTACTTC. Translation: CASSTGTSIETQYF.

The chain couples TRBV6-1 to TRBJ2-7; 8 positions match TRBD1. The CDR3 runs 13 residues. Germline CDR1 is MNHNS and CDR2 is SASEGT. J gave up 2 bases and V 7 bases, and 4 bases lay outside the gene matches. The CDR3 loop is CASTLGQAYEQYF. CDR3 sequence (DNA): TGTGCCAGCACCCTGGGACAGGCCTACGAGCAGTACTTC.

This chain links TRBV7-9 with TRBJ2-3; 16 nucleotides line up with TRBD2. CDR1 and CDR2 (germline): SEHNR, FQNEAQ (reference sequence). The CDR3 is made up of 18 amino acids. The V gene end was trimmed by 6 bases and the J gene end by 3 bases; junction bases not matched to a gene: 9. CDR3 sequence: CASRPGTSGRVRTDTQYF. CDR3 coding DNA: TGTGCCAGCAGGCCCGGGACTAGCGGGAGGGTAAGGACAGATACGCAGTATTTT.

The V gene is TRBV5-4, the J gene TRBJ1-1, with 9 bases aligning to TRBD1. The CDR3 runs to 15 residues. J was trimmed by 1 base and V by 4 bases; bases with no gene match: 5. Looked up from germline, CDR1 is SGHNT and CDR2 is YYREEE (reference sequence). As DNA, the CDR3 is TGTGCCAGCAGCATACCGGGACAGGGGAACACTGAAGCTTTCTTT. This encodes CASSIPGQGNTEAFF.

This clone was counted a few times. V and J are TRBV11-2 and TRBJ1-1; D is undetermined. Germline V gene data show CDR1 as SGHAT and CDR2 as FQNNGV. Between the trimmed V and J ends, which lost 5 bases and 8 bases, there was a span of 18 bases. The CDR3 consists of 14 residues. As DNA, the CDR3 is TGTGCCAGCAGCCCTAGGAGGGAAGGCGCGGAAGCTTTCTTT. Residues: CASSPRREGAEAFF.

The chain has TRBV15 and TRBJ1-1; no clear D. CDR1 is LNHNV, CDR2 YYDKDF, per germline (reference sequence). V dropped 8 bases and J dropped 1 base, with 14 bases sitting between them. This CDR3 is 14 amino acids long. This CDR3 is CATQASQKNTEAFF. CDR3 in DNA: TGTGCCACCCAAGCATCCCAAAAGAACACTGAAGCTTTCTTT.